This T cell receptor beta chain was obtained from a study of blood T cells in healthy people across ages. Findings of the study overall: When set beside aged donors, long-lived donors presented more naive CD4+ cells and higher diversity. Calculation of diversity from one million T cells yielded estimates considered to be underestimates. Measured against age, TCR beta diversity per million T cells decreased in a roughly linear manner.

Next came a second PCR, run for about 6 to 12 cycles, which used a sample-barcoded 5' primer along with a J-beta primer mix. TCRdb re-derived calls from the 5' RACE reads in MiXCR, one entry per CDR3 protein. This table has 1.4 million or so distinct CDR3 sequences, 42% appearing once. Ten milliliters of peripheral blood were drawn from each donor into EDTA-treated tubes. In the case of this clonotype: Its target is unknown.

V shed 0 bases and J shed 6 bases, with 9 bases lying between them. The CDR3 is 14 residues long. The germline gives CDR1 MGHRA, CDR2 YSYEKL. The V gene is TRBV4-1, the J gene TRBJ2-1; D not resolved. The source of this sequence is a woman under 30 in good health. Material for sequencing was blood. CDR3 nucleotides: TGCGCCAGCAGCCAAGACTACAGACTCAATGAGCAGTTCTTC. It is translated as CASSQDYRLNEQFF.